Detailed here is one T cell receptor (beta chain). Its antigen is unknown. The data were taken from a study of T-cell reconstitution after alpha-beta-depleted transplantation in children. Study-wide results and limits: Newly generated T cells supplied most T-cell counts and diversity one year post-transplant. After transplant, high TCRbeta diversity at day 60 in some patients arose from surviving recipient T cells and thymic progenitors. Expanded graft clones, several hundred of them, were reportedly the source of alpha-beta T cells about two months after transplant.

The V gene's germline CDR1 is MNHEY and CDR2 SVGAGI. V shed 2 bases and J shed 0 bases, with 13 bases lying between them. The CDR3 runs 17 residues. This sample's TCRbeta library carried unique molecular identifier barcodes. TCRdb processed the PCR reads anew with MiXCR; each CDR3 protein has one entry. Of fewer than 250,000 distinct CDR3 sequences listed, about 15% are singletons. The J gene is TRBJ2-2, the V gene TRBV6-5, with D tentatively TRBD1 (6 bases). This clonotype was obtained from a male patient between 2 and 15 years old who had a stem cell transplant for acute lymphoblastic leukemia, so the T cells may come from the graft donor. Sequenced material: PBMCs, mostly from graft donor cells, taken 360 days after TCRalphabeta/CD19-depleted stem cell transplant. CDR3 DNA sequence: TGTGCCAGCAGTTACGGGTCAGGGGCGGCGAACACCGGGGAGCTGTTTTTT. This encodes CASSYGSGAANTGELFF.